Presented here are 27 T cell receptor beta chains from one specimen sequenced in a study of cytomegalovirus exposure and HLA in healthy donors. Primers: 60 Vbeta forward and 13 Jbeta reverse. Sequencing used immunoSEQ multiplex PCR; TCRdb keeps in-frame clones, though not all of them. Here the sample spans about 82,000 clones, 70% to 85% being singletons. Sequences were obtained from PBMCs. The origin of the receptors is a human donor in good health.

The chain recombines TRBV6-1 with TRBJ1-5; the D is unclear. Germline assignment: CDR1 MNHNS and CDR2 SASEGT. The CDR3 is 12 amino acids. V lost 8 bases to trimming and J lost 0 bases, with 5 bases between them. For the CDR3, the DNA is TGTGCCAGCCAGAATAGCAATCAGCCCCAGCATTTT. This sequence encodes CASQNSNQPQHF.

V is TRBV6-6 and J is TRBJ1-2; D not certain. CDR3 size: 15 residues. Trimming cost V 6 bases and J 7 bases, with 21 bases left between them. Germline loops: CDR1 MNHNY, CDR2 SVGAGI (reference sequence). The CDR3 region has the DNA TGTGCCAGCAGCCCAATCGATGTAGGAGCGGGTGGCTACACCTTC. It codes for CASSPIDVGAGGYTF.

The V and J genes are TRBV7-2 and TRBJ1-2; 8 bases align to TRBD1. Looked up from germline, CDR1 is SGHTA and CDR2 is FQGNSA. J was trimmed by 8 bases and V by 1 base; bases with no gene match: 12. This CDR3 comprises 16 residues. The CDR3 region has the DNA TGTGCCAGCAGCTTAGGAGGGGCAGGGGGCTTGGGAGGCTACACCTTC. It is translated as CASSLGGAGGLGGYTF.

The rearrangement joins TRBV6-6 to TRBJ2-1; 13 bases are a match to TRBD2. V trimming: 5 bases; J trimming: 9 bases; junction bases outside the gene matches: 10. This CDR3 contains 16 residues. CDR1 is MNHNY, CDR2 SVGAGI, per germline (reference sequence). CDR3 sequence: CASSIQLAGGPREQFF. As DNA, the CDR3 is TGTGCCAGCAGTATCCAACTAGCGGGGGGGCCTCGTGAGCAGTTCTTC.

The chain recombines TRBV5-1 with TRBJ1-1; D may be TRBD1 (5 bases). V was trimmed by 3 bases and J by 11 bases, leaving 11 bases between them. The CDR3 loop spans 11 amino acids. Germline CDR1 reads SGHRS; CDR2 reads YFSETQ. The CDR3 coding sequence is TGCGCCAGCAGCTCGGGGGGGTTGGCTTTCTTT. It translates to CASSSGGLAFF.

The CDR3 DNA follows: TGTGCCACCAGGGAGGGGCGAGAGACCCAGTACTTC. This translates into CATREGRETQYF. The chain combines TRBV6-5 with TRBJ2-5, with TRBD2 matching 7 bases. This CDR3 is 12 amino acids long. Germline assignment: CDR1 MNHEY and CDR2 SVGAGI. V was clipped by 10 bases and J by 4 bases; unmatched bases: 6.

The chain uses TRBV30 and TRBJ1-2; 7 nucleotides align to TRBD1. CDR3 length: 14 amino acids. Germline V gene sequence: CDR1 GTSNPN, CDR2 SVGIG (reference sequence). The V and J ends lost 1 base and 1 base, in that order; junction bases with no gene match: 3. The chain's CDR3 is CAWSGQGVNYGYTF. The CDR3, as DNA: TGTGCCTGGAGTGGACAGGGTGTTAACTATGGCTACACCTTC.

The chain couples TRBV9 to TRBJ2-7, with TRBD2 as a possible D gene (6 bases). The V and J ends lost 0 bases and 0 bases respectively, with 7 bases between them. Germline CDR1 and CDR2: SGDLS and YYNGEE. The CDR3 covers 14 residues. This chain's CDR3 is CASSVGGVSYEQYF. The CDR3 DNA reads TGTGCCAGCAGCGTAGGGGGGGTCTCCTACGAGCAGTACTTC.

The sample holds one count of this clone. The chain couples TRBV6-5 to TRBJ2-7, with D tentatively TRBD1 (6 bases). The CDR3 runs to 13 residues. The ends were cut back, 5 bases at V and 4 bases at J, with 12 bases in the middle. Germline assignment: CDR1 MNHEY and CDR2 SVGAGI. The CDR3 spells CASSRDTRYEQYF. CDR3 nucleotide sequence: TGTGCCAGCAGTAGGGACACTAGGTACGAGCAGTACTTC.

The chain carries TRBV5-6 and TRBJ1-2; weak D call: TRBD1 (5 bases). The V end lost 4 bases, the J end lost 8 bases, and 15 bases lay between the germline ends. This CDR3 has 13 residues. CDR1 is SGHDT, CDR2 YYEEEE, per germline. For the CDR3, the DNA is TGTGCCAGCAGCCTTTTCGGGGGGGAAGGCTACACCTTC. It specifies CASSLFGGEGYTF.

DNA for the CDR3: TGTGCCAGCAGCCAAGAGCCAGGCGGGGGGGCTTACGAGCAGTACTTC. It encodes CASSQEPGGGAYEQYF. The chain joins TRBV4-2 to TRBJ2-7; TRBD2 matches at 9 bases. Germline loops: CDR1 LGHNA, CDR2 YNFKEQ. The CDR3 runs to 16 residues. The V and J ends lost 0 bases and 4 bases, in that order; junction bases with no gene match: 7.

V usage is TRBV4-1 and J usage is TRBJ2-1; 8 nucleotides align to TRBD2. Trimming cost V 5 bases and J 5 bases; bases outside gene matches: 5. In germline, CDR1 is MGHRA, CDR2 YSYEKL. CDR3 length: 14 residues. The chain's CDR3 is CASSSLTSDNEQFF. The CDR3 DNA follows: TGCGCCAGCAGCAGCCTGACTAGCGACAATGAGCAGTTCTTC.

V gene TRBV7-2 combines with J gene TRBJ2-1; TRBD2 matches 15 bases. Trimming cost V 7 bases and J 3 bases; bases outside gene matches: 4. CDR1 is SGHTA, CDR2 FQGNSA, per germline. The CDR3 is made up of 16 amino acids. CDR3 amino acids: CASTGLAGGHYNEQFF. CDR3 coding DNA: TGTGCCAGCACCGGACTAGCGGGGGGGCACTACAATGAGCAGTTCTTC. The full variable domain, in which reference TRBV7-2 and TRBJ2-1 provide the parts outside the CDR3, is GAGVSQSPSNKVTEKGKDVELRCDPISGHTALYWYRQSLGQGLEFLIYFQGNSAPDKSGLPSDRFSAERTGGSVSTLTIQRTQQEDSAVYLCASTGLAGGHYNEQFFGPGTRLTVL.

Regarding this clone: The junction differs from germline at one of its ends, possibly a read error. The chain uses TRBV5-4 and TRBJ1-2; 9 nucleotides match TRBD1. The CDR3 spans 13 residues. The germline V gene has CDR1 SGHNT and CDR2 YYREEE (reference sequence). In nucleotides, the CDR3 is TGTGCCAGCAGCTCGGGGACAGGGTATGGCTACCCCTTC. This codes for CASSSGTGYGYPF.

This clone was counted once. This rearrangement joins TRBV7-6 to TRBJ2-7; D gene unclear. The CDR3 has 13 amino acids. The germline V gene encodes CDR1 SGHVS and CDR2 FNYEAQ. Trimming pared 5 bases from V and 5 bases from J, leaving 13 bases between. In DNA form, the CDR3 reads TGTGCCAGCAGCACAAACCTAGGCGACGAGCAGTACTTC. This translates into CASSTNLGDEQYF.

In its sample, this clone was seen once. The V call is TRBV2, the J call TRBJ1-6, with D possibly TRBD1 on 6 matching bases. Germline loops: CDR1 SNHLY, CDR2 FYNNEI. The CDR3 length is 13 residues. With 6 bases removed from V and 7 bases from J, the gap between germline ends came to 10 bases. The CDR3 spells CASSRGFNSPLHF. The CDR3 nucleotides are TGTGCCAGCAGCAGGGGATTCAATTCACCCCTCCACTTT.

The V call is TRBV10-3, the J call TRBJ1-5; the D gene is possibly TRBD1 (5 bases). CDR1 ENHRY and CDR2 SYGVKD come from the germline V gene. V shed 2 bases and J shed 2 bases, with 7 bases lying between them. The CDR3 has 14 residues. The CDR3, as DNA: TGTGCCATCAGTGAGGACAGAGGCAATCAGCCCCAGCATTTT. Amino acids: CAISEDRGNQPQHF.

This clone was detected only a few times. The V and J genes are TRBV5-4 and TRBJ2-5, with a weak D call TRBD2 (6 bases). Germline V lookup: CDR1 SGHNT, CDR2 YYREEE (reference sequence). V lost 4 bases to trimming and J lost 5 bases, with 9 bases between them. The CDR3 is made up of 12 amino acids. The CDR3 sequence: CASSRLGETQYF. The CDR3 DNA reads TGTGCCAGCAGCCGACTAGGGGAGACCCAGTACTTC.

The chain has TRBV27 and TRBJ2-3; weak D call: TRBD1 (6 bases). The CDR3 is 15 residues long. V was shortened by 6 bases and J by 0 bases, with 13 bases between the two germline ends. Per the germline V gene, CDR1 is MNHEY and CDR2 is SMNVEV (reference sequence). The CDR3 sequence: CASRPGTTSTDTQYF. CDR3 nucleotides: TGTGCCAGCAGGCCCGGGACAACTAGCACAGATACGCAGTATTTT.

CDR3 nucleotide sequence: TGTGCCAGCAGCTTCCAGCGGGGGGGCGGGGAGACGCAGTATTTT. Protein sequence: CASSFQRGGGETQYF. The V gene is TRBV7-2, the J gene TRBJ2-3; the match to TRBD2 covers 10 bases. After removal of 3 bases from V and 9 bases from J, the junction contained 9 bases not matched to a gene. Germline loops: CDR1 SGHTA, CDR2 FQGNSA. This CDR3 comprises 15 residues.

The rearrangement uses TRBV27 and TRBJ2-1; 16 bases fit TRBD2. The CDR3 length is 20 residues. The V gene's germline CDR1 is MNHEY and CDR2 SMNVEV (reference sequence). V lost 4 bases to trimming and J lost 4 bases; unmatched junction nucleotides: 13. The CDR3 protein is CASSSWSGLAGGLGYNEQFF. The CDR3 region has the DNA TGTGCCAGCAGTTCCTGGTCGGGACTAGCGGGGGGGCTGGGGTACAATGAGCAGTTCTTC.

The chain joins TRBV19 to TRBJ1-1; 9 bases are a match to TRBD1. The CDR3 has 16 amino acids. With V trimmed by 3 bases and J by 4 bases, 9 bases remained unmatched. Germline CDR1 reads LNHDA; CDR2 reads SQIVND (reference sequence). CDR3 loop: CASSIGGQGMGTEAFF. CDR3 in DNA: TGTGCCAGTAGTATCGGGGGACAGGGAATGGGCACTGAAGCTTTCTTT.

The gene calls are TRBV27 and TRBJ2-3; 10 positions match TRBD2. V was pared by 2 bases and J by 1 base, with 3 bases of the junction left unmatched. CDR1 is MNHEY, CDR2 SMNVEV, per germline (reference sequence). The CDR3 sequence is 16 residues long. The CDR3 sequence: CASSLRLAGGTDTQYF. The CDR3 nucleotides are TGTGCCAGCAGTTTACGGCTAGCGGGGGGCACAGATACGCAGTATTTT.

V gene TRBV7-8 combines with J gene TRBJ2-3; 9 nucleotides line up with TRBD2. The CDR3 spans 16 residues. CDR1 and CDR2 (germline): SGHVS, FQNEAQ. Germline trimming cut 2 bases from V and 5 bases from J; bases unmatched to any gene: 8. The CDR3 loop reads CASSLWVAGALDTQYF. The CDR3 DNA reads TGTGCCAGCAGCTTATGGGTAGCGGGGGCGTTAGATACGCAGTATTTT.

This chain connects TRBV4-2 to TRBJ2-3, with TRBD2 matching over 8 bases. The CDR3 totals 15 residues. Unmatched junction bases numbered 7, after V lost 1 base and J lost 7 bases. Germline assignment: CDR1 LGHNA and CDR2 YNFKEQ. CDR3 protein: CASSQGGLAHYTQYF. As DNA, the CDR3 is TGTGCCAGCAGCCAAGGAGGACTAGCACACTATACGCAGTATTTT.

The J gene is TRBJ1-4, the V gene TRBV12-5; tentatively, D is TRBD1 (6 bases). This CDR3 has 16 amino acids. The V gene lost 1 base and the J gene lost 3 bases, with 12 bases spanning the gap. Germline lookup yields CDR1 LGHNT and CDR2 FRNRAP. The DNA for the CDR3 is TGTGCTAGTGGTTTGGCGAGCGGGGGCGCTAATGAAAAACTGTTTTTT. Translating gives CASGLASGGANEKLFF.

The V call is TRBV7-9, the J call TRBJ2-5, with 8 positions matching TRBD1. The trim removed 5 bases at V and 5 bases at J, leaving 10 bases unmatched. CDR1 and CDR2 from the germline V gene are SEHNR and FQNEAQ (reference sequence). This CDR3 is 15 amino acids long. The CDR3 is CASSPLTGVIETQYF. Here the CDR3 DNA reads TGTGCCAGCAGCCCCCTGACAGGGGTAATCGAGACCCAGTACTTC. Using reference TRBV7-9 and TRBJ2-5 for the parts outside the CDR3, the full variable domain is DTGVSQNPRHKITKRGQNVTFRCDPISEHNRLYWYRQTLGQGPEFLTYFQNEAQLEKSRLLSDRFSAERPKGSFSTLEIQRTEQGDSAMYLCASSPLTGVIETQYFGPGTRLLVL.